This is a list of T cell receptor beta chains from one sample in a study of blood T cell repertoires in COVID-19. Assay used: immunoSEQ multiplex PCR; TCRdb lists only in-frame clones, some missing. Of roughly 80,000 clones in the sample, roughly 80% were seen once. Specimen: peripheral blood. The receptors come from a man aged 55 to 69 with active or convalescent COVID-19. Both conserved end residues are part of each CDR3. Fields, in order: CDR3 protein, CDR3 DNA, V gene, clone size, D gene, J gene. A D gene is named only where the DNA matches it firmly. Some rows have no size entry. The others give once, few or many, or a class for an expanded clone.

CDR3 protein: CASSQTREDIHEQYF
CDR3 DNA: TGTGCCAGCAGCCAAACCCGGGAGGATATCCACGAGCAGTACTTC
V gene: TRBV3-1/TRBV3-2
clone size: NA
D gene: TRBD2
J gene: TRBJ2-7

CDR3 protein: CASSSTGNQETQYF
CDR3 DNA: TGCGCCAGCAGCTCTACAGGGAATCAAGAGACCCAGTACTTC
V gene: TRBV5-1
clone size: NA
D gene: NA
J gene: TRBJ2-5

CDR3 protein: CASRVGRTNEKLFF
CDR3 DNA: TGTGCCAGCAGGGTTGGCAGGACTAATGAAAAACTGTTTTTT
V gene: TRBV6-5
clone size: NA
D gene: NA
J gene: TRBJ1-4

CDR3 protein: CASSWSPGQGARTEAFF
CDR3 DNA: TGTGCCAGCAGCTGGTCACCGGGACAGGGGGCTAGAACTGAAGCTTTCTTT
V gene: TRBV7-9
clone size: NA
D gene: TRBD1
J gene: TRBJ1-1

CDR3 protein: CASSRGGPTTDTQYF
CDR3 DNA: TGTGCCAGCTCACGGGGGGGACCTACCACAGATACGCAGTATTTT
V gene: TRBV18
clone size: NA
D gene: TRBD2
J gene: TRBJ2-3

CDR3 protein: CASSLPEASLSSEQFF
CDR3 DNA: TGTGCCAGCTCACTACCGGAGGCTAGCCTAAGTTCTGAGCAGTTCTTC
V gene: TRBV18
clone size: NA
D gene: NA
J gene: TRBJ2-1

CDR3 protein: CASSLGTGYTYEQYF
CDR3 DNA: TGTGCCAGCAGCTTAGGGACAGGCTATACCTACGAGCAGTACTTC
V gene: TRBV7-8
clone size: once
D gene: TRBD1
J gene: TRBJ2-7

CDR3 protein: CASRSKGAQNQPQHF
CDR3 DNA: TGTGCCAGCAGATCGAAAGGGGCTCAAAATCAGCCCCAGCATTTT
V gene: TRBV6-4
clone size: many
D gene: NA
J gene: TRBJ1-5

CDR3 protein: CASRLADGTGELFF
CDR3 DNA: TGCGCCAGCAGACTAGCGGACGGCACCGGGGAGCTGTTTTTT
V gene: TRBV4-3
clone size: NA
D gene: TRBD2
J gene: TRBJ2-2

CDR3 protein: CASSPRGLGYNEQFF
CDR3 DNA: TGTGCCAGCAGCCCCAGGGGGCTAGGGTACAATGAGCAGTTCTTC
V gene: TRBV7-2
clone size: NA
D gene: TRBD1
J gene: TRBJ2-1

CDR3 protein: CASSALLGTGGNQPQHF
CDR3 DNA: TGTGCCAGTAGTGCCCTCCTCGGGACAGGGGGGAATCAGCCCCAGCATTTT
V gene: TRBV19
clone size: NA
D gene: TRBD1
J gene: TRBJ1-5

CDR3 protein: CASSLEGGADTQYF
CDR3 DNA: TGTGCCAGCAGCCTGGAGGGGGGGGCAGATACGCAGTATTTT
V gene: TRBV5-4
clone size: NA
D gene: NA
J gene: TRBJ2-3

CDR3 protein: CASTLGGGPGANVLTF
CDR3 DNA: TGTGCCAGCACCTTAGGGGGGGGGCCTGGGGCCAACGTCCTGACTTTC
V gene: TRBV9
clone size: once
D gene: NA
J gene: TRBJ2-6

CDR3 protein: CASSVGRGEAFF
CDR3 DNA: TGCGCCAGCAGCGTGGGACGGGGTGAAGCTTTCTTT
V gene: TRBV5-1
clone size: few
D gene: NA
J gene: TRBJ1-1

CDR3 protein: CASRSGGAPGNEQFF
CDR3 DNA: TGTGCCAGCAGATCCGGAGGGGCCCCGGGCAATGAGCAGTTCTTC
V gene: TRBV3-1/TRBV3-2
clone size: NA
D gene: NA
J gene: TRBJ2-1

CDR3 protein: CASSSGQGSSYGYTF
CDR3 DNA: TGTGCCAGCAGCTCAGGACAGGGGAGTTCATATGGCTACACCTTC
V gene: TRBV7-2
clone size: NA
D gene: TRBD1
J gene: TRBJ1-2

CDR3 protein: CASSSGQGHGYTF
CDR3 DNA: TGTGCCAGCAGCTCGGGACAGGGACATGGCTACACCTTC
V gene: TRBV3-1/TRBV3-2
clone size: NA
D gene: TRBD1
J gene: TRBJ1-2

CDR3 protein: CSASYLAGDQATQYF
CDR3 DNA: TGCAGTGCTAGTTATCTAGCGGGGGACCAGGCGACGCAGTATTTT
V gene: TRBV20-1
clone size: NA
D gene: TRBD2
J gene: TRBJ2-3

CDR3 protein: CASSSQGSSGNTIYF
CDR3 DNA: TGTGCCAGCAGCTCACAGGGAAGCTCTGGAAACACCATATATTTT
V gene: TRBV7-9
clone size: NA
D gene: NA
J gene: TRBJ1-3

CDR3 protein: CASRATGGTSGNTIYF
CDR3 DNA: TGTGCCAGCAGGGCCACCGGGGGGACCTCTGGAAACACCATATATTTT
V gene: TRBV7-2
clone size: NA
D gene: NA
J gene: TRBJ1-3

CDR3 protein: CASSLLGTGATDGYTF
CDR3 DNA: TGTGCCAGCAGCTTGTTAGGGACAGGGGCGACGGATGGCTACACCTTC
V gene: TRBV5-6
clone size: NA
D gene: TRBD1
J gene: TRBJ1-2

CDR3 protein: CASSLTGSRTEAFF
CDR3 DNA: TGTGCCAGCAGTCTCACAGGGAGTAGGACTGAAGCTTTCTTT
V gene: TRBV11-2
clone size: NA
D gene: NA
J gene: TRBJ1-1

CDR3 protein: CASSYSRQGAHYEQYF
CDR3 DNA: TGTGCCAGCAGTTACTCTAGGCAGGGGGCGCATTACGAGCAGTACTTC
V gene: TRBV6-5
clone size: once
D gene: TRBD1
J gene: TRBJ2-7

CDR3 protein: CASSLAVKRSNTEAFF
CDR3 DNA: TGCGCCAGCAGCTTGGCCGTAAAGAGGTCGAACACTGAAGCTTTCTTT
V gene: TRBV5-1
clone size: few
D gene: NA
J gene: TRBJ1-1

CDR3 protein: CASSLGGQGYEQYF
CDR3 DNA: TGTGCCAGCAGCTTGGGGGGACAGGGGTACGAGCAGTACTTC
V gene: TRBV5-5
clone size: NA
D gene: TRBD1
J gene: TRBJ2-7

CDR3 protein: CASSLKMGQKNEQYF
CDR3 DNA: TGTGCCAGCAGTTTGAAAATGGGACAGAAAAACGAGCAGTACTTC
V gene: TRBV7-6
clone size: NA
D gene: TRBD1
J gene: TRBJ2-7

CDR3 protein: CASSPVGRKQFF
CDR3 DNA: TGTGCCAGCAGCCCCGTGGGGCGGAAGCAGTTCTTC
V gene: TRBV7-9
clone size: NA
D gene: NA
J gene: TRBJ2-1

CDR3 protein: CASSLSGSTAYEQYF
CDR3 DNA: TGTGCCAGCAGCTTAAGCGGTTCAACTGCCTACGAGCAGTACTTC
V gene: TRBV7-8
clone size: NA
D gene: NA
J gene: TRBJ2-7

CDR3 protein: CASSVGSGGRTDTQYF
CDR3 DNA: TGTGCCAGCAGCGTCGGCTCGGGGGGCCGCACAGATACGCAGTATTTT
V gene: TRBV9
clone size: NA
D gene: NA
J gene: TRBJ2-3

CDR3 protein: CSVSSTDTQYF
CDR3 DNA: TGCAGTGTAAGTAGTACAGATACGCAGTATTTT
V gene: TRBV20-1
clone size: NA
D gene: NA
J gene: TRBJ2-3

CDR3 protein: CAISEGTKNTEAFF
CDR3 DNA: TGTGCCATCAGTGAGGGGACTAAGAACACTGAAGCTTTCTTT
V gene: TRBV10-3
clone size: NA
D gene: NA
J gene: TRBJ1-1

CDR3 protein: CASTTSGDYNEQFF
CDR3 DNA: TGTGCCTCGACGACTAGCGGGGATTACAATGAGCAGTTCTTC
V gene: TRBV7-2
clone size: NA
D gene: TRBD2
J gene: TRBJ2-1

CDR3 protein: CASGTASSYNSPLHF
CDR3 DNA: TGTGCCAGTGGGACAGCTAGCTCCTATAATTCACCCCTCCACTTT
V gene: TRBV28
clone size: NA
D gene: TRBD1
J gene: TRBJ1-6